This paragraph covers one TCR beta chain sequence. The clone's antigen remains unknown. Nothing much larger sits one base from this clone, and base qualities are not available. The record originates from a study of T cell responses to AZD1222 COVID-19 vaccine (dated by TCRdb to 2020 to 2023). Study-wide context: TCR sequencing covered about 230 trial participants: approximately 200 given two doses of AZD1222 and 26 given two doses of MenACWY control vaccine. Trial participants were enrolled by age into 18-55, 56-69 and 70-plus year subgroups, with approximately 150, 30 and 60 TCR-sequenced participants respectively.

The CDR3 regions of human TCRbeta chains were analyzed by immunosequencing. Regarding the original processing steps: Repertoire TCRs were matched against a reference library of SARS-CoV-2-specific TCRs generated with the MIRA antigen-specificity platform. Breadth meant the fraction of unique TCRs that were SARS-CoV-2-associated, whereas depth meant the fraction of total T cells that were SARS-CoV-2-associated. Using the MIRA data, each spike-specific TCR was mapped to the spike region that the TCR reacts to and placed in a CD4 or CD8 class. Log10-transformed breadth and depth values were compared by one-way ANOVA with Sidak's multiple comparisons tests. TCRdb retrieved this table from immuneACCESS and kept in-frame rearrangements only. Not all clones are present; in checked studies, unresolved V genes account for under half, and no reason is known for the remainder. Clone size and the V and J calls come from that table; the DNA yielded D and trimming. A total of around 140,000 clones appear in this sample, roughly 90% of them only once. The top ten clonotypes cover 1.5% to 2% of the sample.

General findings and caveats noted by the study authors: Because no day 14 peak-response samples were available, the repertoires could be characterized only after the peak T cell response. Participants were mostly white British and included more females than males, and it was suggested by the authors that clonal diversity may have been underestimated. Vaccine-associated CD4 TCRs spanned the whole spike protein, with dominant responses in regions 160-218 and 743-854. Conclusions about previously exposed vaccinees were limited because only six or seven AZD1222 recipients were SARS-CoV-2 seropositive at baseline. Epitopes outside the regions mutated in the B.1.351 and B.1.1.7 variants were reportedly recognized by nearly half of the unique spike-specific TCRs. After two AZD1222 doses, both the breadth and the depth of spike-specific TCRs were significantly higher than at day 0 and than in MenACWY recipients. The 56-69-year group was small, and its depth increase did not reach significance, likely because of low power.

The label giving this sample's time point can be read as: about 28 days (+/-7) after the second vaccine dose. AZD1222 recipients given second doses at about 4 weeks or at about 12 weeks were pooled, since spike-specific TCR depth and breadth were not found to differ between the two schedules. Vaccinee samples came from UK trials COV001 and COV002, including a single-blind randomized controlled phase 2/3 trial of AZD1222 (ChAdOx1 nCoV-19) in healthy adults. Trial participant PBMC samples were collected at day 0 and day 28 after the second dose for TCRbeta chain sequencing. The receptor was derived from an adult who received the AZD1222 COVID-19 vaccine. The sample in question was peripheral blood, obtained 28 days after the second AZD1222 dose.

The base sequence is TGTGCCAGCAGATTGGGGGACAGGGGAGTAGAGACCCAGTACTTC. This translates into CASRLGDRGVETQYF. The sequence is built from TRBV28 and TRBJ2-5; 10 central nucleotides agree with TRBD1. The CDR3 holds 15 amino acids from the cysteine to the phenylalanine. Only the CDR3 DNA stays, 45 bases, in frame from base 1. V is trimmed back by 6 bases and J by 4 bases, and the junction contains 8 bases that no gene match accounts for. According to the germline V gene, CDR1 reads MDHEN and CDR2 reads SYDVKM. The full variable domain, completed from the reference TRBV28 and TRBJ2-5 proteins outside the CDR3, reads DVKVTQSSRYLVKRTGEKVFLECVQDMDHENMFWYRQDPGLGLRLIYFSYDVKMKEKGDIPEGYSVSREKKERFSLILESASTNQTSMYLCASRLGDRGVETQYFGPGTRLLVL.